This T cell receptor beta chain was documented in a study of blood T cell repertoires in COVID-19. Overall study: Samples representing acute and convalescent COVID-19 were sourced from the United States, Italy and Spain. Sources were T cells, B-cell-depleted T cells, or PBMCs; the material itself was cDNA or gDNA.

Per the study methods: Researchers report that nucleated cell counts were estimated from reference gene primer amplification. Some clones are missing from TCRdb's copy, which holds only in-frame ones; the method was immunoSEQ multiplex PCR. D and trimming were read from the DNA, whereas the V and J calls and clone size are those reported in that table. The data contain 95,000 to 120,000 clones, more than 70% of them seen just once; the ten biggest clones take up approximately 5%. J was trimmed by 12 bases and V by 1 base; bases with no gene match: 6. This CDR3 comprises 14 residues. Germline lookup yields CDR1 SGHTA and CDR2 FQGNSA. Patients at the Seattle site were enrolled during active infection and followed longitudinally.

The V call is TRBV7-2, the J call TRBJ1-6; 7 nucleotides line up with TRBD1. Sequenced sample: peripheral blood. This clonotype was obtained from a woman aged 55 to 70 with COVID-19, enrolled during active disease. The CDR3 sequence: CASSLVGQLRPLHF. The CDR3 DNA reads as TGTGCCAGCAGCTTAGTGGGACAGCTAAGACCCCTCCACTTT.